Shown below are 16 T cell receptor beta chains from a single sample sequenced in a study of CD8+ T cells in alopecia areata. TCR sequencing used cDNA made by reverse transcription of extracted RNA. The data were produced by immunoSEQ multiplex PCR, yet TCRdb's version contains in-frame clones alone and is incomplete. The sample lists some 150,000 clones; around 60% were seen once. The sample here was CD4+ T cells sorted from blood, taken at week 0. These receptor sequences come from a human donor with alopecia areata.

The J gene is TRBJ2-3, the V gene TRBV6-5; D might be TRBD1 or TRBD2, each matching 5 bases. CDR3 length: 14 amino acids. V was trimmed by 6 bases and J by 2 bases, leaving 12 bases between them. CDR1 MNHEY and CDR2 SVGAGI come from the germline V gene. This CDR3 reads CASSTGAYTDTQYF. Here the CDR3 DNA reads TGTGCCAGCAGCACCGGGGCCTACACAGATACGCAGTATTTT.

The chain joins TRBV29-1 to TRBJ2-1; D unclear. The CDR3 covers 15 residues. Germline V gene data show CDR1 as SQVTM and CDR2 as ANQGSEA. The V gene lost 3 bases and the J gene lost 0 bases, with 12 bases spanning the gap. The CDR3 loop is CSVEGGPSSYNEQFF. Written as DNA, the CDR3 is TGCAGCGTTGAGGGTGGTCCTAGCTCCTACAATGAGCAGTTCTTC.

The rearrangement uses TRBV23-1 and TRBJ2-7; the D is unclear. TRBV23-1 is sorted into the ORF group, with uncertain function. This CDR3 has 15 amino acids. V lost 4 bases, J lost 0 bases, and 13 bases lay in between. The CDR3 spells CASSPSFDSSYEQYF. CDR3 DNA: TGCGCCAGCAGTCCGAGCTTTGACTCCTCCTACGAGCAGTACTTC.

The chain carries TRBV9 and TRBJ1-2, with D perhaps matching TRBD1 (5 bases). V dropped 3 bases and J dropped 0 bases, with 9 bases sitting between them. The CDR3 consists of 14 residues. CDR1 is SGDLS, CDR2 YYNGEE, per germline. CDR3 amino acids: CASSAGTTNYGYTF. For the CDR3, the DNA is TGTGCCAGCAGCGCGGGGACCACTAACTATGGCTACACCTTC.

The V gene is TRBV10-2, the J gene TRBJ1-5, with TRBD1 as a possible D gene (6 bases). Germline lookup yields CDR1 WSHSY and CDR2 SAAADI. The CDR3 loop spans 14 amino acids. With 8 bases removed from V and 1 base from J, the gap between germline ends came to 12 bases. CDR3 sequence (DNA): TGCGCCAGCTCTAAACAGGGCAGCAATCAGCCCCAGCATTTT. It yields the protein CASSKQGSNQPQHF.

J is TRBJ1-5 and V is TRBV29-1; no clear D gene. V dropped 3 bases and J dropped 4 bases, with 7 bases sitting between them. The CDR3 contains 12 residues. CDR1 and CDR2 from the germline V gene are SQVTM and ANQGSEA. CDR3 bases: TGCAGCGTTGAGGGCGATAATCAGCCCCAGCATTTT. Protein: CSVEGDNQPQHF.

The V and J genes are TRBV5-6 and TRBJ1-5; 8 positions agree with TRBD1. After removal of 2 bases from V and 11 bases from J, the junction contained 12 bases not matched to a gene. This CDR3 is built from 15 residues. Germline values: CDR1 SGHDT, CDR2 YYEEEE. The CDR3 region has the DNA TGTGCCAGCAGCTTATGGACAGGGAAAATTGAGGCCCAGCATTTT. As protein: CASSLWTGKIEAQHF.

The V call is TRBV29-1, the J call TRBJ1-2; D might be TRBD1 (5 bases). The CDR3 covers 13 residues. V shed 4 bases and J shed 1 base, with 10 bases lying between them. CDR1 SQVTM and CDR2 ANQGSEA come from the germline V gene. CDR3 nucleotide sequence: TGCAGCGTTGCACAGGACCTTAACTATGGCTACACCTTC. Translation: CSVAQDLNYGYTF. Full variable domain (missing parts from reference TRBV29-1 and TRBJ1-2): SAVISQKPSRDICQRGTSLTIQCQVDSQVTMMFWYRQQPGQSLTLIATANQGSEATYESGFVIDKFPISRPNLTFSTLTVSNMSPEDSSIYLCSVAQDLNYGYTFGSGTRLTVV.

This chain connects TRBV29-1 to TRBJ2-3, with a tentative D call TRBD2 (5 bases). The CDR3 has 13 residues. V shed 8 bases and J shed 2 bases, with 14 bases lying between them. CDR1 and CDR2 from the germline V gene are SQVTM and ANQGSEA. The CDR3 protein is CSLHEGVTDTQYF. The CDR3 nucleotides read TGCAGCCTCCATGAGGGTGTCACAGATACGCAGTATTTT.

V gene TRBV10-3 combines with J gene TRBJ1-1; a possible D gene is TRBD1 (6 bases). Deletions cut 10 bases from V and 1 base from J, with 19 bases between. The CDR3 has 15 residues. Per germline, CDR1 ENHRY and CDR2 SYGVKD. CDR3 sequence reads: CASYQRGGPNTEAFF. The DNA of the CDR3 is TGTGCCAGCTACCAAAGGGGGGGCCCGAACACTGAAGCTTTCTTT.

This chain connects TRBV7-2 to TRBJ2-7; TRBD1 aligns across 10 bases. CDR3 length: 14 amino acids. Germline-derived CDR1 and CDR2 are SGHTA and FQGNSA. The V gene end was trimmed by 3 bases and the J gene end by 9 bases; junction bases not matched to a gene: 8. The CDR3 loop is CASSFPGTGVRQYF. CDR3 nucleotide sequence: TGTGCCAGCAGCTTTCCTGGGACAGGGGTGAGGCAGTACTTC.

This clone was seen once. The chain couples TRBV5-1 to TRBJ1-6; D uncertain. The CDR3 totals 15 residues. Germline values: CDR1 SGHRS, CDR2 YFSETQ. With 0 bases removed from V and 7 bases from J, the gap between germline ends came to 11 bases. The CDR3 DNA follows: TGCGCCAGCAGCTTGGAACGGGTAGGAAATTCACCCCTCCACTTT. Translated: CASSLERVGNSPLHF.

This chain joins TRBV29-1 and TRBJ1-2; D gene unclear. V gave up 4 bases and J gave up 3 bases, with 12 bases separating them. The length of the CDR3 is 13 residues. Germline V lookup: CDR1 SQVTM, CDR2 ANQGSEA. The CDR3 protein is CSVVGTADYGYTF. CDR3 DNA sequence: TGCAGCGTTGTGGGTACCGCAGACTATGGCTACACCTTC.

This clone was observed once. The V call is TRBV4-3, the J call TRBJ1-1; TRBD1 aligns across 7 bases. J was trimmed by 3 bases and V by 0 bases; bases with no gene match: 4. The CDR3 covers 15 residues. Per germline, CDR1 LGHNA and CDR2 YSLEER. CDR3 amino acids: CASSQEGQGDTEAFF. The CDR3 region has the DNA TGCGCCAGCAGCCAAGAGGGGCAGGGGGACACTGAAGCTTTCTTT.

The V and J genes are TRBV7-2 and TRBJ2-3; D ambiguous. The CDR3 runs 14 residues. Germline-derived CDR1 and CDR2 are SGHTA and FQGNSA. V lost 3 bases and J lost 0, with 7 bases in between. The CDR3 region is CASSFMQSTDTQYF. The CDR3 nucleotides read TGTGCCAGCAGCTTTATGCAGAGCACAGATACGCAGTATTTT.

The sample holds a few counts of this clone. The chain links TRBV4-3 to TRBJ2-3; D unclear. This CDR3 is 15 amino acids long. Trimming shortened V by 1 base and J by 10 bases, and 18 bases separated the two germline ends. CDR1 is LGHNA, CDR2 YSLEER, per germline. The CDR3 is CASSQVLGGGLPQYF. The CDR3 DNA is TGCGCCAGCAGCCAAGTTCTTGGTGGTGGGCTTCCGCAGTATTTT.